This is a list of T cell receptor beta chains from one sample in a study of blood T cell repertoires in COVID-19. Assay used: immunoSEQ multiplex PCR; TCRdb lists only in-frame clones, some missing. The sample has tens of thousands of clones, 82% seen once. Input material: peripheral blood. Receptors were obtained from a human donor with acute or convalescent COVID-19. The donor label of this sample is uncertain. CDR3s include the opening cysteine and the closing phenylalanine or tryptophan. D genes are given only for firm matches. Clone size is shown for a subset of rows, as once, few, many or a class of expanded clone.

J gene | D gene | V gene | clone size | CDR3 protein | CDR3 DNA
TRBJ1-2 | TRBD1 | TRBV18 | . | CASSPLAGQGNYGYTF | TGTGCCAGCTCACCCCTTGCCGGACAGGGCAACTATGGCTACACCTTC
TRBJ1-3 | . | TRBV4-2 | few | CASSQRSLSGNTIYF | TGTGCCAGCAGCCAACGGTCCCTTTCAGGAAACACCATATATTTT
TRBJ1-1 | . | TRBV30 | . | CAWNRAGQTEAFF | TGTGCCTGGAATCGGGCAGGGCAAACTGAAGCTTTCTTT
TRBJ2-2 | TRBD1 | TRBV9 | . | CASSVSGQGLVGTGELFF | TGTGCCAGCAGCGTATCGGGACAGGGGTTGGTAGGCACCGGGGAGCTGTTTTTT
TRBJ1-1 | TRBD1 | TRBV2 | . | CASTRTGEDEAFF | TGTGCCAGCACCCGAACAGGGGAGGATGAAGCTTTCTTT
TRBJ2-5 | TRBD2 | TRBV6-2/TRBV6-3 | medium-sized | CASSIDGLAGGFQETQYF | TGTGCCAGCAGCATCGACGGACTAGCGGGGGGGTTCCAAGAGACCCAGTACTTC
TRBJ2-5 | TRBD1 | TRBV19 | . | CASKTGQGAKETQYF | TGTGCCAGTAAAACGGGACAGGGGGCTAAAGAGACCCAGTACTTC
TRBJ2-7 | TRBD1 | TRBV6-2/TRBV6-3 | . | CASSDGTGYPEQYF | TGTGCCAGCAGTGACGGGACAGGGTATCCCGAGCAGTACTTC
TRBJ2-1 | TRBD2 | TRBV3-1/TRBV3-2 | . | CASSHLVSGASNEQFF | TGTGCCAGCAGCCACCTAGTTAGCGGGGCTTCTAATGAGCAGTTCTTC
TRBJ2-5 | . | TRBV5-8 | few | CASSIGVGSETQYF | TGTGCCAGCAGCATTGGGGTGGGGAGTGAGACCCAGTACTTC
TRBJ2-5 | TRBD1 | TRBV2 | . | CASRQGGETQYF | TGTGCCAGCCGACAGGGTGGAGAGACCCAGTACTTC
TRBJ2-7 | . | TRBV7-9 | . | CASSLVYEQYF | TGTGCCAGCAGCCTCGTCTACGAGCAGTACTTC
TRBJ2-1 | . | TRBV18 | . | CASSPPFAGSDNEQFF | TGTGCCAGCTCACCACCGTTCGCGGGATCAGACAATGAGCAGTTCTTC
TRBJ1-1 | . | TRBV18 | . | CASSSLGQGDEAFF | TGTGCCAGCTCATCGTTGGGGCAGGGCGATGAAGCTTTCTTT
TRBJ1-1 | . | TRBV7-9 | once | CASSGVGGTEAFF | TGTGCCAGCAGCGGGGTTGGGGGGACTGAAGCTTTCTTT
TRBJ1-2 | . | TRBV18 | . | CASSPGTSDGYTF | TGTGCCAGCTCACCAGGGACATCAGATGGCTACACCTTC
TRBJ2-7 | TRBD1 | TRBV10-3 | few | CASVSAGGYEQYF | TGTGCCTCAGTCTCGGCAGGGGGCTACGAGCAGTACTTC
TRBJ1-1 | . | TRBV19 | . | CASSISVNMNTEAFF | TGTGCCAGTAGTATTTCAGTCAACATGAACACTGAAGCTTTCTTT
TRBJ1-2 | . | TRBV19 | once | CASSPTPGQLLHTF | TGTGCCAGTAGTCCTACGCCGGGACAACTCCTTCACACCTTC
TRBJ2-2 | TRBD2 | TRBV7-3 | . | CASSKLPSGSTGELFF | TGTGCCAGCAGCAAACTCCCTAGCGGGAGCACCGGGGAGCTGTTTTTT
TRBJ1-1 | . | TRBV10-3 | . | CASSVRGEIEAFF | TGTGCCAGCAGTGTCCGGGGTGAGATCGAAGCTTTCTTT
TRBJ2-2 | TRBD2 | TRBV3-1/TRBV3-2 | . | CASSTSGLAGAGELFF | TGTGCCAGCAGCACCTCGGGACTAGCGGGGGCCGGGGAGCTGTTTTTT
TRBJ1-3 | . | TRBV5-4 | . | CASSRGGAGNTIYF | TGTGCCAGCAGCCGGGGGGGAGCTGGAAACACCATATATTTT
TRBJ2-1 | TRBD1 | TRBV6-2/TRBV6-3 | few | CASSGIGTGGRNEQFF | TGTGCCAGCAGTGGGATCGGGACAGGGGGACGCAATGAGCAGTTCTTC
TRBJ2-3 | . | TRBV27 | few | CASSSPSSISTDTQYF | TGTGCCAGCAGTTCCCCTTCTAGCATTAGCACAGATACGCAGTATTTT
TRBJ1-2 | TRBD1 | TRBV7-2 | . | CASSTRQGGRYGYTF | TGTGCCAGCAGCACCAGACAGGGGGGTCGGTACGGCTACACCTTC
TRBJ1-2 | . | TRBV12-3/TRBV12-4 | . | CASSLGQNYGYTF | TGTGCCAGCAGTTTAGGACAAAACTATGGCTACACCTTC
TRBJ2-6 | . | TRBV11-3 | . | CASSLYGDSGANVLTF | TGTGCCAGCAGCTTATACGGGGACTCTGGGGCCAACGTCCTGACTTTC
TRBJ1-1 | . | TRBV4-3 | . | CASSQDSTSNTEAFF | TGCGCCAGCAGCCAAGATTCGACTTCGAACACTGAAGCTTTCTTT
TRBJ1-1 | . | TRBV7-2 | . | CASSLALANTEAFF | TGTGCCAGCAGCTTAGCGTTGGCGAACACTGAAGCTTTCTTT
TRBJ2-3 | TRBD1 | TRBV29-1 | . | CSVARAGQGADTQYF | TGCAGCGTAGCTAGGGCGGGACAGGGGGCAGATACGCAGTATTTT
TRBJ1-5 | TRBD1 | TRBV28 | . | CASRRDRGRVPNQPQHF | TGTGCCAGCAGGCGCGACAGGGGGCGCGTGCCCAATCAGCCCCAGCATTTT
TRBJ2-1 | TRBD2 | TRBV27 | . | CASSSAGTSGSSEQFF | TGTGCCAGCAGTTCGGCCGGGACTAGCGGTTCATCGGAGCAGTTCTTC
TRBJ2-7 | . | TRBV4-3 | . | CASRDEDRDNSYEQYF | TGCGCCAGCAGGGACGAGGACCGGGACAACTCCTACGAGCAGTACTTC
TRBJ2-1 | TRBD1 | TRBV11-3 | . | CASSFQGANEQFF | TGTGCCAGCAGCTTCCAGGGGGCAAATGAGCAGTTCTTC
TRBJ2-7 | TRBD2 | TRBV3-1/TRBV3-2 | . | CASSQEGSGDSYEQYF | TGTGCCAGCAGCCAAGAAGGTAGCGGGGACTCCTACGAGCAGTACTTC
TRBJ2-3 | . | TRBV18 | . | CASSIGQTTDTQYF | TGTGCCAGCTCAATAGGACAGACCACAGATACGCAGTATTTT
TRBJ2-1 | TRBD2 | TRBV29-1 | . | CSVEGGAASGSNDEQFF | TGCAGCGTTGAAGGAGGGGCCGCTAGCGGGAGTAATGATGAGCAGTTCTTC
TRBJ1-1 | . | TRBV30 | few | CAWRRQGGGGAFF | TGTGCCTGGAGAAGGCAGGGTGGCGGCGGAGCTTTCTTT
TRBJ2-3 | . | TRBV3-1/TRBV3-2 | . | CASSQNQGGADTQYF | TGTGCCAGCAGCCAAAACCAGGGTGGTGCAGATACGCAGTATTTT
TRBJ1-3 | . | TRBV18 | . | CASSPQVTDTGNTIYF | TGTGCCAGCTCACCTCAGGTCACAGACACCGGAAACACCATATATTTT
TRBJ2-7 | TRBD1 | TRBV30 | . | CAWRPGFDRVSYEQYF | TGTGCCTGGCGCCCTGGGTTCGACAGGGTCTCCTACGAGCAGTACTTC
TRBJ2-2 | TRBD1 | TRBV5-1 | . | CASSWTGAIPGELFF | TGCGCCAGCAGCTGGACAGGTGCGATCCCCGGGGAGCTGTTTTTT
TRBJ1-1 | . | TRBV18 | . | CASSLQENTEAFF | TGTGCCAGCTCACTCCAGGAAAACACTGAAGCTTTCTTT
TRBJ1-6 | . | TRBV5-1 | . | CASSLDLNSPLHF | TGCGCCAGCAGCTTGGATCTGAATTCACCCCTCCACTTT
TRBJ1-5 | TRBD1 | TRBV6-2/TRBV6-3 | . | CASSTRTGPINQPQHF | TGTGCCAGCAGTACAAGGACAGGACCGATCAATCAGCCCCAGCATTTT
TRBJ1-1 | TRBD1 | TRBV6-5 | . | CASRFDRDTEAFF | TGTGCCAGCAGGTTCGACAGGGACACTGAAGCTTTCTTT
TRBJ2-3 | . | TRBV28 | . | CASSFHTDTQYF | TGTGCCAGCAGTTTTCACACAGATACGCAGTATTTT
TRBJ1-1 | . | TRBV28 | . | CASSLSGPTEAFF | TGTGCCAGCAGTTTATCTGGGCCCACTGAAGCTTTCTTT
TRBJ1-5 | . | TRBV6-5 | . | CASNPTGSNQPQHF | TGTGCCAGCAATCCGACAGGCTCCAATCAGCCCCAGCATTTT